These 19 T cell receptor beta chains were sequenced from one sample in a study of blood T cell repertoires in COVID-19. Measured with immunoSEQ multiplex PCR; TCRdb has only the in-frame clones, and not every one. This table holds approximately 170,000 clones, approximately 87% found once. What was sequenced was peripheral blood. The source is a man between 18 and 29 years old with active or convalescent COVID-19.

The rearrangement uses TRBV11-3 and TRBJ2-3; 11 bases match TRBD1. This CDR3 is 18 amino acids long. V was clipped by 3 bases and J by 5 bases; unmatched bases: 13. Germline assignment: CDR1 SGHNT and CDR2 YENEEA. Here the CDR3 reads CASSFTGWGTGGKDTQYF. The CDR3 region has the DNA TGTGCCAGCAGCTTTACGGGGTGGGGGACAGGGGGTAAAGATACGCAGTATTTT.

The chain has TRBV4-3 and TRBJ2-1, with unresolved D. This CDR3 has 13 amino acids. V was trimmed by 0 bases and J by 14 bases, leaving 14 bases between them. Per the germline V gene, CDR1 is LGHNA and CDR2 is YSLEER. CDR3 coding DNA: TGCGCCAGCAGCCAAGATCTATGGCTAGGCGAGTTCTTC. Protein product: CASSQDLWLGEFF.

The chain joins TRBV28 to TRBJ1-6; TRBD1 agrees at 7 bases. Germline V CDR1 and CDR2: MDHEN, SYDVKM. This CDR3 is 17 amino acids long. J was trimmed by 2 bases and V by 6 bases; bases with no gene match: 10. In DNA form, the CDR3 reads TGTGCCAGCAGCCACCTAACAGGGGCCACCTATAATTCACCCCTCCACTTT. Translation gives CASSHLTGATYNSPLHF.

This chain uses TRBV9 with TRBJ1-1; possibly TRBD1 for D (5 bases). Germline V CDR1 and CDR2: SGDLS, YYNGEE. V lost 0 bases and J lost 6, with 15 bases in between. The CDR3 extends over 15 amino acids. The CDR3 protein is CASSVGPGRGSEAFF. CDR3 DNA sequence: TGTGCCAGCAGCGTAGGACCGGGACGGGGGTCTGAAGCTTTCTTT. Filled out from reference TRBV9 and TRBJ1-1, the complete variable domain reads DSGVTQTPKHLITATGQRVTLRCSPRSGDLSVYWYQQSLDQGLQFLIQYYNGEERAKGNILERFSAQQFPDLHSELNLSSLELGDSALYFCASSVGPGRGSEAFFGQGTRLTVV.

The chain's CDR3 is CASSLAADSVYEQYV. CDR3 nucleotide sequence: TGCGCCAGCAGCTTGGCGGCGGACTCCGTTTACGAGCAGTACGTC. This chain links TRBV5-1 with TRBJ2-7; a weak D match, TRBD2 (5 bases). Per germline, CDR1 SGHRS and CDR2 YFSETQ. The CDR3 spans 15 residues. The germline V and J ends were trimmed by 0 bases and 4 bases, with 14 bases remaining between them.

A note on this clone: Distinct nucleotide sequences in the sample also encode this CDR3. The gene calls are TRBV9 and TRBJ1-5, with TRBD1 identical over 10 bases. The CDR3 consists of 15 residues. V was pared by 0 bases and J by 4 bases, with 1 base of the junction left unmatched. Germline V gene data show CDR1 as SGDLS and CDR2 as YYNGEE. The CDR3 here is CASSVGQGANQPQHF. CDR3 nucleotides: TGTGCCAGCAGCGTAGGACAGGGGGCGAATCAGCCCCAGCATTTT.

The CDR3 bases are TGTGCCAGCAGCTCCGGGGACGAGCAGTACTTC. Translation gives CASSSGDEQYF. The chain uses TRBV11-2 and TRBJ2-7, with D maybe TRBD2 (5 bases). Germline lookup yields CDR1 SGHAT and CDR2 FQNNGV. The CDR3 runs to 11 residues. V was clipped by 4 bases and J by 5 bases, with 6 bases between them.

Here the CDR3 DNA reads TGTGCCAGCAGTCCCCCGCGGGCGGGGGTTGACAATGAGCAGTTCTTC. Its translation: CASSPPRAGVDNEQFF. The rearrangement links TRBV28 to TRBJ2-1; TRBD2 agrees at 7 bases. With V trimmed by 5 bases and J by 5 bases, 12 bases remained unmatched. The CDR3 is made up of 16 amino acids. Germline loops: CDR1 MDHEN, CDR2 SYDVKM.

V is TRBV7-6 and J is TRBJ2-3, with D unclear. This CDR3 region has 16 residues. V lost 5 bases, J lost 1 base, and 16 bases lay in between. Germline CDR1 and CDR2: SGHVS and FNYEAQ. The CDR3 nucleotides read TGTGCCAGCAGCCCAACCCCGGGTTGGGGCACAGATACGCAGTATTTT. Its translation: CASSPTPGWGTDTQYF.

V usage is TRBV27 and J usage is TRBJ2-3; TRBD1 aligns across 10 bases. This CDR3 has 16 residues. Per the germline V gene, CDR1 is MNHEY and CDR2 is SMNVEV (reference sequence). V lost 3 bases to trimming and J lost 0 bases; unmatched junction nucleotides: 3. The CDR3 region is CASSFRDRGSTDTQYF. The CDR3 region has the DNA TGTGCCAGCAGTTTCCGGGACAGGGGAAGCACAGATACGCAGTATTTT.

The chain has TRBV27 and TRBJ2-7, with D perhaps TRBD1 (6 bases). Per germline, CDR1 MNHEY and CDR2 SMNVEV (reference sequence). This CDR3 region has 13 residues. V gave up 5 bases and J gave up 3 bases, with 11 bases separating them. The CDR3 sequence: CASSQGNSYEQYF. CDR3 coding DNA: TGTGCCAGCAGTCAGGGGAATAGCTACGAGCAGTACTTC.

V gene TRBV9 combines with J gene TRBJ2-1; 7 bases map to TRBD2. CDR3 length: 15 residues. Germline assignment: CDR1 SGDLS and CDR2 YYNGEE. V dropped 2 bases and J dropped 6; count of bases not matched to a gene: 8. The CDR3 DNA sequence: TGTGCCAGCAGCGTCTCCAGCGGGACTGCCAATGAGCAGTTCTTC. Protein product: CASSVSSGTANEQFF.

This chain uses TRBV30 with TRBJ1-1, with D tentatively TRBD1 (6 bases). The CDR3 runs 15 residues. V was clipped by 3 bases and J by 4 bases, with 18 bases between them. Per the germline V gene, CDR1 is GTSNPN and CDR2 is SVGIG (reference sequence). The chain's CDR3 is CAWSVFDTGITEAFF. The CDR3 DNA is TGTGCCTGGAGCGTATTCGATACAGGGATCACTGAAGCTTTCTTT. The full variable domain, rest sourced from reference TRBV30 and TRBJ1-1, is SQTIHQWPATLVQPVGSPLSLECTVEGTSNPNLYWYRQAAGRGLQLLFYSVGIGQISSEVPQNLSASRPQDRQFILSSKKLLLSDSGFYLCAWSVFDTGITEAFFGQGTRLTVV.

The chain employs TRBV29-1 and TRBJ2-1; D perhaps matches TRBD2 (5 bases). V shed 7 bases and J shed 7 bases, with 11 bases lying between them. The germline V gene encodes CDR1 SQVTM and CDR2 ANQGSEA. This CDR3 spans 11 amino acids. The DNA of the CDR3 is TGCAGCGGCTCGCCGGGGAATGAGCAGTTCTTC. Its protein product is CSGSPGNEQFF.

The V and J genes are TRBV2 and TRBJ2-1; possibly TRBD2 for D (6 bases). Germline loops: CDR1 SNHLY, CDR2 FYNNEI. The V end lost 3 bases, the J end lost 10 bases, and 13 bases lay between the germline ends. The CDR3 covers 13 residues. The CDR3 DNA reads TGTGCCAGCAGTGACGGGGGTCTGCAGGAGCAGTTCTTC. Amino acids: CASSDGGLQEQFF.

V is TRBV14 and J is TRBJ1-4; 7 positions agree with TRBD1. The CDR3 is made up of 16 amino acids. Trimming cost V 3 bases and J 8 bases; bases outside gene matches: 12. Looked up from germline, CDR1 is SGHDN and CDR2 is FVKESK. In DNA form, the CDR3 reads TGTGCCAGCAGCCACGCGGACAGGCGGGGTAAGGAAAAACTGTTTTTT. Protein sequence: CASSHADRRGKEKLFF.

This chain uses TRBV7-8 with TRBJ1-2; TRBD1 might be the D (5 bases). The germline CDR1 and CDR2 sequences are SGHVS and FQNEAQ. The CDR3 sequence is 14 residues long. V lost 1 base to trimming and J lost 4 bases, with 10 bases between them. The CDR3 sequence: CASSLGQLPYGYTF. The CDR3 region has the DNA TGTGCCAGCAGCTTAGGACAGCTCCCCTATGGCTACACCTTC.

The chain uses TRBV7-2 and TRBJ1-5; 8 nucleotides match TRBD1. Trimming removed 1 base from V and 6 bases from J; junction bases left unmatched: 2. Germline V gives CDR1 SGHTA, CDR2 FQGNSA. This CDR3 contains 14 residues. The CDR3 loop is CASSLGQGSQPQHF. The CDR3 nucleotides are TGTGCCAGCAGCTTAGGACAGGGGAGTCAGCCCCAGCATTTT.

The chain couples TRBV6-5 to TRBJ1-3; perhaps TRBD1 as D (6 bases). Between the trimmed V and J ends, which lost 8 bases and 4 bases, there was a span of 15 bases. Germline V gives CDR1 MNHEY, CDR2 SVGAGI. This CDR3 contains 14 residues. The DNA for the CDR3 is TGTGCCAGCCGCCCCTCCACAGGGGGAAACACCATATATTTT. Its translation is CASRPSTGGNTIYF.